What follows are 7 T cell receptor beta chains derived from one specimen sequenced in a study of graft-versus-host responses after intestinal transplantation. Here immunoSEQ multiplex PCR was the method, and the copy in TCRdb shows in-frame clones only, minus some. The table records 41,000 or so clones, about 95% of them present only once. These receptors' targets are unknown. The starting material was unstimulated CD8+ T cells sorted from spleen or lymph node cells, obtained before transplant. All receptors come from a human donor who was the organ donor for an intestinal transplant.

The chain combines TRBV7-6 with TRBJ2-7; D gene unclear. Germline CDR1 SGHVS, CDR2 FNYEAQ. CDR3 length equals 13 residues. Trimming cost V 2 bases and J 0 bases, with 5 bases left between them. The CDR3 reads CASSLNPSYEQYF. The CDR3 coding sequence is TGTGCCAGCAGCTTAAACCCCTCCTACGAGCAGTACTTC.

The rearrangement links TRBV28 to TRBJ2-5, with 7 bases aligning to TRBD1. CDR3 length: 17 amino acids. The ends lost 6 bases at V and 3 bases at J; junction bases unmatched: 16. CDR1 and CDR2 (germline): MDHEN, SYDVKM. In nucleotides, the CDR3 is TGTGCCAGCAGCTTAAGGGGGAATAGACAGGGCGAAGAGACCCAGTACTTC. Residues: CASSLRGNRQGEETQYF.

This clone was seen only once. The CDR3 is CASRPQQGGYTEAFF. The CDR3 DNA reads TGTGCCAGCAGACCTCAACAGGGGGGGTACACTGAAGCTTTCTTT. The chain recombines TRBV27 with TRBJ1-1, with TRBD1 identical over 8 bases. Trimming took 6 bases from V and 3 from J; bases not matched to a gene: 9. The CDR3 has 15 residues. Germline loops: CDR1 MNHEY, CDR2 SMNVEV (reference sequence).

This clone was seen only a few times. The CDR3 loop reads CASRQGTFGEAFF. In DNA, the CDR3 is TGTGCCAGCAGACAGGGGACTTTTGGTGAAGCTTTCTTT. The chain couples TRBV27 to TRBJ1-1; 7 nucleotides line up with TRBD1. The germline gives CDR1 MNHEY, CDR2 SMNVEV (reference sequence). The trim removed 6 bases at V and 7 bases at J, leaving 8 bases unmatched. The CDR3 covers 13 residues.

The rearrangement joins TRBV12-5 to TRBJ1-3; D is unclear. Germline assignment: CDR1 LGHNT and CDR2 FRNRAP. The CDR3 totals 18 residues. The ends were cut back, 4 bases at V and 0 bases at J, with 19 bases in the middle. Here the CDR3 reads CASGSIITGRPSGNTIYF. In DNA form, the CDR3 reads TGTGCTAGTGGTTCCATAATCACGGGCAGGCCCTCTGGAAACACCATATATTTT.

This clone was detected once. The genes are TRBV9 and TRBJ2-3, with 10 nucleotides matching TRBD1. The V gene's germline CDR1 is SGDLS and CDR2 YYNGEE. This CDR3 is built from 17 residues. The V segment lost 3 bases and the J segment 1 base; nucleotides outside the gene matches: 8. As DNA, the CDR3 is TGTGCCAGCAGCGCGAACCGGGACAGGGGAGGCACAGATACGCAGTATTTT. Translation: CASSANRDRGGTDTQYF.

This chain connects TRBV7-2 to TRBJ2-5, with D perhaps matching TRBD1 or TRBD2 (6 bases each). The V end was cut by 2 bases, the J end by 5 bases, with 12 bases between. This CDR3 is built from 14 residues. Germline V gene data show CDR1 as SGHTA and CDR2 as FQGNSA. CDR3 nucleotide sequence: TGTGCCAGCAGCTTAAGTGGGGGGCGGGAGACCCAGTACTTC. Protein product: CASSLSGGRETQYF.